This T cell receptor beta chain derives from a study of OX40 agonist ivuxolimab in advanced cancers. Study conclusions and caveats: Low normalized T-cell clonal expansion was also seen in some nonresponders.

The method was immunoSEQ multiplex PCR; TCRdb's version includes in-frame clones alone and lacks a portion of them. The sample lists nearly 80,000 clones, 84% occurring once. Germline CDR1 and CDR2: MNHEY and SVGAGI. This CDR3 region has 14 residues. The V gene end was trimmed by 9 bases and the J gene end by 8 bases; junction bases not matched to a gene: 7. Details on this clone: Antigen unknown.

The sequencing used CD4+ or CD8+ T cells sorted from blood, collected in a trial of the OX40 agonist ivuxolimab. J is TRBJ2-3 and V is TRBV6-5; 14 nucleotides agree with TRBD2. The sequence was obtained from an adult with an advanced solid tumor such as melanoma, head and neck, liver or kidney cancer. CDR3 protein: CASGVGTSGSTQYF. Written as DNA, the CDR3 is TGTGCCAGTGGGGTGGGGACTAGCGGGAGTACGCAGTATTTT.